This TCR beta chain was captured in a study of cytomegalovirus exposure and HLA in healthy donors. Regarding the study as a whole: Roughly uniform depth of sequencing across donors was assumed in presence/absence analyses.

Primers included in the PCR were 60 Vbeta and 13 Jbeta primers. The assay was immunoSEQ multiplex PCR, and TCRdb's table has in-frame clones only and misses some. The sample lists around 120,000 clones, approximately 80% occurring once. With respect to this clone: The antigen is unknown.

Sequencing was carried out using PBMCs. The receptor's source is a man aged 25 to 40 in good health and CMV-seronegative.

CDR3 in amino acids: CASSSRGVWNQPQHF. CDR3 sequence (DNA): TGTGCCAGCAGCTCCAGGGGGGTCTGGAATCAGCCCCAGCATTTT. The V call is TRBV7-2, the J call TRBJ1-5, with TRBD1 matching over 7 bases. This CDR3 is built from 15 residues. J lost 4 bases, V lost 4 bases, and 7 bases had no gene match. Germline values: CDR1 SGHTA, CDR2 FQGNSA.